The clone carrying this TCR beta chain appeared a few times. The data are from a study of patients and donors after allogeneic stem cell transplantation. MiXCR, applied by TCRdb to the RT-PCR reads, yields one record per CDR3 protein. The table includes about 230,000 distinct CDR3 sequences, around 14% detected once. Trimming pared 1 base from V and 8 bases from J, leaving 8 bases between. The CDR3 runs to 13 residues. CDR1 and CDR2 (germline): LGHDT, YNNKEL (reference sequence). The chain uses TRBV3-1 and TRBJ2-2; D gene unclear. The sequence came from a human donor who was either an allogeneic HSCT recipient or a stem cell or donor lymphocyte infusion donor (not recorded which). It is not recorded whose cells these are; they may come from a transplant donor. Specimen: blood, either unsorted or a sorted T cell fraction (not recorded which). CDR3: CASSQVWGGELFF. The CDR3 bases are TGTGCCAGCAGCCAAGTGTGGGGTGGGGAGCTGTTTTTT.